These T cell receptor beta chains were read from a single sample in a study of PD-1 blockade in mismatch repair-deficient tumors. Profiling relied on immunoSEQ multiplex PCR, and the TCRdb table lists in-frame clones only, not all of them. Among approximately 110,000 clones listed, around three quarters were seen once. The sample consisted of peripheral blood, taken just over 59 weeks after starting pembrolizumab. The receptors stem from an adult with mismatch repair-deficient cancer. The CDR3 runs from the conserved cysteine through the conserved F or W. Each record gives: D gene, CDR3 length, clone size, V gene, J gene, CDR3 DNA, CDR3 protein. D genes are given only for firm matches. Not every row has a clone size; where given, it reads once, few, many or a size class.

>TRBD1|16|NA|TRBV29-1|TRBJ2-3
TGCAGCGTTGCCGTCGTTGACAGGGGGCGATCAGATACGCAGTATTTT
CSVAVVDRGRSDTQYF
>NA|17|NA|TRBV2|TRBJ2-7
TGTGCCAGCAGTGAAGCGCTTAGAACAGGCCTCACCTACGAGCAGTACTTC
CASSEALRTGLTYEQYF
>NA|13|once|TRBV7-9|TRBJ2-7
TGTGCCAGCAGCTTTGGATTGGGCTACGAGCAGTACTTC
CASSFGLGYEQYF
>TRBD2|16|NA|TRBV15|TRBJ2-3
TGTGCCACCAGCTTGGGACTAGCGGAGCTCACAGATACGCAGTATTTT
CATSLGLAELTDTQYF
>NA|14|NA|TRBV15|TRBJ1-1
TGTGCCACCAGCAGAGATCGGCGGGGGGGGGAAGCTTTCTTT
CATSRDRRGGEAFF
>NA|15|NA|TRBV9|TRBJ2-7
TGTGCCAGCAGCGTAGGTGGCAGGGGTCCCTACGAGCAGTACTTC
CASSVGGRGPYEQYF
>NA|14|once|TRBV6-6|TRBJ2-1
TGTGCCACCCGCCTACACGACAGCTACAATGAGCAGTTCTTC
CATRLHDSYNEQFF
>TRBD2|15|many|TRBV19|TRBJ2-7
TGTGCCAGTAGTTCAGGACTAGCGGGTTCCTACGAGCAGTACTTC
CASSSGLAGSYEQYF
>TRBD1|15|NA|TRBV6-5|TRBJ2-7
TGTGCCAGCAGTTACAGCGGACAGGGGATCTACGAGCAGTACTTC
CASSYSGQGIYEQYF
>NA|18|NA|TRBV5-1|TRBJ2-7
TGCGCCAGCAGCTCGGCGGGGACCTTACGAGGGTCCGTCAACGAGCAGTACTTC
CASSSAGTLRGSVNEQYF
>NA|16|NA|TRBV19|TRBJ1-3
TGTGCCAGTAGCGTCGCGGGGACCGGCTCTGGAAACACCATATATTTT
CASSVAGTGSGNTIYF